These 15 T cell receptor beta chains were all obtained from the same sample, sequenced in a study of T cells expressing NK-cell markers. Each CDR3 protein gets one entry in TCRdb, which reprocessed the 5' RACE reads and gives no DNA. This sample lists 150,000 to 160,000 distinct CDR3 sequences; its ten largest clones have 37%. Sequencing used blood T cells: a sorted CD56 or NKG2C T cell subset, CD4+ or CD8+ T cells, or bulk PBMC T cells (not recorded which). The receptors stem from a woman aged 50 to 60 in good health.

This rearrangement joins TRBV6-5 to TRBJ2-1; TCRdb's assignment of TRBD2 cannot be checked, as there is no DNA. CDR1 is MNHEY and CDR2 is SVGAGI in the germline V gene. The CDR3 is 16 residues long. The CDR3 is CASRTQREGLHNEQFF.

This sequence joins TRBV5-6 and TRBJ1-4; TCRdb selects TRBD1, and the lack of DNA leaves this call unchecked. The CDR3 has 14 residues. Germline V CDR1 and CDR2: SGHDT, YYEEEE. CDR3 in amino acids: CASTSLGINEKLFF.

The chain couples TRBV13 to TRBJ1-1. Germline V gene lookup returns CDR1 PRHDT and CDR2 FYEKMQ (reference sequence). The CDR3 has 12 amino acids. The CDR3 sequence: CASSADNPEAFF.

The V and J genes are TRBV7-9 and TRBJ2-1; TCRdb designates TRBD1, a call that cannot be tested without DNA. Germline V CDR1 and CDR2: SEHNR, FQNEAQ (reference sequence). CDR3 size: 13 residues. The CDR3 loop is CASSPGDPDKQFF.

The chain is built from TRBV12-5 and TRBJ2-2. This CDR3 is built from 15 residues. The germline CDR1 and CDR2 sequences are LGHNT and FRNRAP. The CDR3 region is CASGLVGSQTGELFF.

V is TRBV12-3 or TRBV12-4 and J is TRBJ2-1; TCRdb outputs TRBD2, but without DNA this stays unchecked. This CDR3 is built from 14 residues. CDR3 residues: CASGGGGLYNEQFF.

This chain uses TRBV5-6 with TRBJ2-7; TCRdb designates TRBD1, a call that cannot be tested without DNA. CDR3 size: 14 residues. Germline V CDR1 and CDR2: SGHDT, YYEEEE. The CDR3 protein is CASSGGQGAYEQYF.

The chain couples TRBV4-1 to TRBJ2-5; the TCRdb call, TRBD1, lacks DNA for checking. Germline CDR1 is MGHRA and CDR2 is YSYEKL. The CDR3 is 14 residues long. The CDR3 loop reads CASSQARREETQYF.

CDR3 residues: CSAEHRALVLLSDTQYF. This rearrangement joins TRBV20-1 to TRBJ2-3; TCRdb picks TRBD2, but there is no DNA to check that call. Germline V gene sequence: CDR1 DFQATT, CDR2 SNEGSKA (reference sequence). The CDR3 sequence is 17 residues long.

The V and J genes are TRBV6-5 and TRBJ1-2. CDR1 is MNHEY, CDR2 SVGAGI, per germline. This CDR3 comprises 17 residues. The CDR3: CASSYSHQHITNYGYTF.

The chain couples TRBV7-9 to TRBJ1-6; the D call from TCRdb, TRBD1, cannot be confirmed without DNA. CDR3 size: 15 residues. Looked up from germline, CDR1 is SEHNR and CDR2 is FQNEAQ (reference sequence). CDR3 amino acids: CASSFDRGHNSPLHF.

This chain links TRBV7-9 with TRBJ2-3; TCRdb's D call of TRBD1 is untestable without DNA. CDR3 length: 15 residues. The germline V gene has CDR1 SEHNR and CDR2 FQNEAQ (reference sequence). CDR3 loop: CASTPWDTLTDTQYF.

V is TRBV7-2 and J is TRBJ2-5; without DNA, the TCRdb call of TRBD2 cannot be checked. The length of the CDR3 is 18 residues. The germline CDR1 and CDR2 sequences are SGHTA and FQGNSA. The CDR3 spells CASSSPRGGREGRETQYF.

V gene TRBV15 combines with J gene TRBJ1-2; TCRdb reports TRBD1, a call that lacks DNA to check it against. The V gene's germline CDR1 is LNHNV and CDR2 YYDKDF (reference sequence). CDR3 length: 17 residues. The CDR3 loop is CATSRFPRTGENYGYTF.

The chain has TRBV4-1 and TRBJ1-5; as DNA is missing, the TRBD1 call by TCRdb cannot be tested. The CDR3 totals 14 residues. Germline V gives CDR1 MGHRA, CDR2 YSYEKL. The chain's CDR3 is CASTQIQGNQPQHF.